This T cell receptor (beta chain) was recovered during a study of T cells in Graves' hyperthyroidism and ophthalmopathy. Study-wide findings and caveats: The model predicted ophthalmopathy a median around 6.5 months before onset. Most thyroid clonotypes expanded above 0.001 were also detected in blood.

As concerns this clonotype: What it recognizes is unknown.

CDR3 size: 15 residues. Germline CDR1 is DFQATT and CDR2 is SNEGSKA (reference sequence). The V gene lost 0 bases and the J gene lost 3 bases, with 11 bases spanning the gap. Amplification targeted TCR beta CDR3 regions from RNA transcripts. TCR CDR3 underwent first-round RT-PCR with the HTBI primer set. TCRdb re-called the multiplex PCR reads through MiXCR, storing one row per CDR3 protein. The table includes some 350,000 distinct CDR3 sequences, roughly 15% detected once. The receptor's source is a woman aged 60-75 years with Graves' ophthalmopathy. The sample consisted of blood. The V gene is TRBV20-1, the J gene TRBJ2-2, with D possibly TRBD2 on 6 matching bases. The CDR3 is CSARDLGSHTGELFF. CDR3 DNA: TGCAGTGCTAGAGATCTCGGGAGCCACACCGGGGAGCTGTTTTTT.